One sample yielded the 20 T cell receptor beta chains listed below, sequenced in a study of OX40 agonist ivuxolimab in advanced cancers. Library construction relied on the immunoSEQ multiplex PCR assay. Drawn from immuneACCESS, this table holds only the in-frame rearrangements with V and J called that TCRdb kept. Clones are partly lost; checked studies trace under half to an unresolved V gene and leave the rest unexplained. The sample contains roughly 40,000 clones, about 82% of them found a single time. About a fifth of the sample is in the top ten clones. The starting material was CD4+ or CD8+ T cells sorted from blood, obtained in a trial of the OX40 agonist ivuxolimab. The source is an adult with an advanced solid tumor such as melanoma, head and neck, liver or kidney cancer.

This clone came up once. V usage is TRBV6-5 and J usage is TRBJ1-1; 7 positions match TRBD1. V trimming: 2 bases; J trimming: 0 bases; junction bases outside the gene matches: 3. CDR3 length: 15 amino acids. Germline values: CDR1 MNHEY, CDR2 SVGAGI. This CDR3 reads CASSYETGMNTEAFF. Written as DNA, the CDR3 is TGTGCCAGCAGTTACGAGACAGGGATGAACACTGAAGCTTTCTTT.

The chain employs TRBV28 and TRBJ1-5; D is unclear. The CDR3 consists of 15 residues. The V and J ends lost 1 base and 0 bases respectively, with 7 bases between them. From germline, CDR1 is MDHEN and CDR2 SYDVKM. Here the CDR3 reads CASSLYQVSNQPQHF. The DNA for the CDR3 is TGTGCCAGCAGTTTATATCAGGTTAGCAATCAGCCCCAGCATTTT.

This clone was seen once. This chain joins TRBV25-1 and TRBJ1-2, with 8 nucleotides matching TRBD1. Germline V gene sequence: CDR1 MGHDK, CDR2 SYGVNS. V lost 1 base to trimming and J lost 4 bases; unmatched junction nucleotides: 5. This CDR3 is 15 amino acids long. The CDR3 is CASSEFPGGTYGYTF. CDR3 sequence (DNA): TGTGCCAGCAGTGAATTCCCAGGGGGCACCTATGGCTACACCTTC.

The chain has TRBV19 and TRBJ1-1; the D gene is possibly TRBD1 (5 bases). V lost 10 bases and J 2 bases, leaving 20 bases between the germline ends. CDR1 LNHDA and CDR2 SQIVND come from the germline V gene (reference sequence). The CDR3 length is 15 residues. This chain's CDR3 is CATLLPGLGNTEAFF. The DNA for the CDR3 is TGTGCCACTCTACTTCCGGGACTGGGAAACACTGAAGCTTTCTTT.

This chain connects TRBV4-1 to TRBJ1-5, with D possibly being TRBD1 (5 bases). Trimming removed 6 bases at V and 4 bases at J, with 19 bases between. The germline V gene has CDR1 MGHRA and CDR2 YSYEKL. The CDR3 contains 16 residues. The DNA for the CDR3 is TGCGCCAGCAGTCTTCTCGGGGACGACAGAAATCAGCCCCAGCATTTT. As protein: CASSLLGDDRNQPQHF.

This clone showed up just once. V is TRBV11-3 and J is TRBJ2-3; 7 bases are shared with TRBD2. This CDR3 is built from 16 residues. J gave up 6 bases and V 5 bases, and 14 bases lay outside the gene matches. Germline V CDR1 and CDR2: SGHNT, YENEEA. CDR3 nucleotide sequence: TGTGCCAGCAGCCCAGGAAGCGGGGAGCGTCAGGATACGCAGTATTTT. This encodes CASSPGSGERQDTQYF.

The chain is built from TRBV6-1 and TRBJ1-5; D may be TRBD1 (5 bases). Trimming shortened V by 1 base and J by 7 bases, and 11 bases separated the two germline ends. The CDR3 has 14 residues. Germline assignment: CDR1 MNHNS and CDR2 SASEGT. The CDR3 DNA follows: TGTGCCAGCAGTGAAGGCAGGGTGGGGCAGCCCCAGCATTTT. This translates into CASSEGRVGQPQHF.

The chain carries TRBV5-6 and TRBJ2-5; a possible D gene is TRBD2 (6 bases). With 5 bases removed from V and 7 bases from J, the gap between germline ends came to 18 bases. Germline assignment: CDR1 SGHDT and CDR2 YYEEEE. The CDR3 runs to 14 residues. The CDR3 is CASSFGTSLRTQYF. CDR3 in DNA: TGTGCCAGCAGTTTTGGGACTTCATTGAGGACCCAGTACTTC. The whole variable domain, remainder taken from reference TRBV5-6 and TRBJ2-5, is DAGVTQSPTHLIKTRGQQVTLRCSPKSGHDTVSWYQQALGQGPQFIFQYYEEEERQRGNFPDRFSGHQFPNYSSELNVNALLLGDSALYLCASSFGTSLRTQYFGPGTRLLVL.

This sequence joins TRBV5-5 and TRBJ2-5, with a possible D match to TRBD2 (5 bases). The germline V gene has CDR1 SGHKS and CDR2 YYEKEE (reference sequence). The CDR3 is made up of 14 amino acids. Deletions cut 4 bases from V and 3 bases from J, with 13 bases between. The CDR3 loop reads CASSAVSGEETQYF. The CDR3 nucleotides are TGTGCCAGCAGCGCTGTTTCCGGGGAAGAGACCCAGTACTTC.

This clone has more than one count but fewer than ten. The gene calls are TRBV14 and TRBJ1-1; D is possibly TRBD1 (6 bases). This CDR3 region has 14 residues. Germline assignment: CDR1 SGHDN and CDR2 FVKESK. V was shortened by 1 base and J by 7 bases, with 13 bases between the two germline ends. The CDR3 sequence: CASSQADRVLEAFF. In DNA form, the CDR3 reads TGTGCCAGCAGCCAAGCGGACAGAGTTCTTGAAGCTTTCTTT.

The V call is TRBV4-2, the J call TRBJ1-2, with D maybe TRBD1 (6 bases). The ends were cut back, 0 bases at V and 4 bases at J, with 21 bases in the middle. CDR3 length: 18 residues. CDR1 is LGHNA and CDR2 is YNFKEQ in the germline V gene. CDR3 nucleotide sequence: TGTGCCAGCAGCCAAGAGGCTGGTGTACAGGGTATGGGCTATGGCTACACCTTC. Its protein is CASSQEAGVQGMGYGYTF.

The chain combines TRBV27 with TRBJ2-1; D is unclear. Germline CDR1 is MNHEY and CDR2 is SMNVEV (reference sequence). Deletions cut 3 bases from V and 5 bases from J, with 8 bases between. The CDR3 is 13 residues long. CDR3 DNA sequence: TGTGCCAGCAGTTTCTCCAGAGACAATGAGCAGTTCTTC. It translates to CASSFSRDNEQFF.

V usage is TRBV4-2 and J usage is TRBJ2-5; D is possibly TRBD1 (5 bases). The germline V gene encodes CDR1 LGHNA and CDR2 YNFKEQ. CDR3 size: 17 residues. Trimming left V 0 bases short and J 5 bases short, with 19 bases between. This CDR3 reads CASSQEGKGEGSETQYF. CDR3 in DNA: TGTGCCAGCAGCCAAGAAGGTAAAGGGGAAGGAAGTGAGACCCAGTACTTC.

The rearrangement joins TRBV28 to TRBJ1-4; 8 bases line up with TRBD1. Germline CDR1 reads MDHEN; CDR2 reads SYDVKM. The J segment lost 6 bases and the V segment lost 4 bases, leaving 4 bases of the junction unmatched. CDR3 size: 14 residues. The DNA of the CDR3 is TGTGCCAGCAGTTCCCCGGGACAGGATGAAAAACTGTTTTTT. Translating gives CASSSPGQDEKLFF.

The chain recombines TRBV7-2 with TRBJ1-1; no clear D. The CDR3 has 13 residues. The germline V gene has CDR1 SGHTA and CDR2 FQGNSA. V was cut by 0 bases and J by 2 bases, with 4 bases left in between. The CDR3 sequence is CASSLAANTEAFF. The CDR3 coding sequence is TGTGCCAGCAGCTTAGCCGCCAACACTGAAGCTTTCTTT.

V gene TRBV15 combines with J gene TRBJ2-2, with D unclear. This CDR3 is 14 amino acids long. In germline, CDR1 is LNHNV, CDR2 YYDKDF (reference sequence). V lost 3 bases and J 3 bases, leaving 8 bases between the germline ends. The CDR3 bases are TGTGCCACCAGCAGTATAGATTACACCGGGGAGCTGTTTTTT. It specifies CATSSIDYTGELFF.

The chain employs TRBV6-5 and TRBJ1-1, with TRBD1 identical over 9 bases. The V and J ends lost 0 bases and 4 bases, in that order; junction bases with no gene match: 3. Germline CDR1 is MNHEY and CDR2 is SVGAGI. The CDR3 consists of 15 residues. As DNA, the CDR3 is TGTGCCAGCAGTTACTCCACAGGGGGCGGCACTGAAGCTTTCTTT. Protein sequence: CASSYSTGGGTEAFF.

The chain employs TRBV28 and TRBJ2-1; tentatively, D is TRBD2 (7 bases). Germline CDR1 reads MDHEN; CDR2 reads SYDVKM. The V end was cut by 2 bases, the J end by 7 bases, with 24 bases between. The CDR3 runs 18 residues. DNA of the CDR3: TGTGCCAGCAGTTTACCCCCCCCGAGCCGAAAGGGGGGGAATGAGCAGTTCTTC. Protein sequence: CASSLPPPSRKGGNEQFF.

This clone was counted only a few times. This chain uses TRBV6-5 with TRBJ1-2; D not resolved. The CDR3 is made up of 15 amino acids. CDR1 and CDR2 (germline): MNHEY, SVGAGI. The germline V and J ends were trimmed by 1 base and 1 base, with 10 bases remaining between them. CDR3 bases: TGTGCCAGCAGTTACTGGCCAGAGCGTAACTATGGCTACACCTTC. As protein: CASSYWPERNYGYTF.

J is TRBJ1-3 and V is TRBV2; TRBD1 matches at 9 bases. From germline, CDR1 is SNHLY and CDR2 FYNNEI. This CDR3 region has 16 residues. Trimming at V came to 6 bases and at J to 1 base, leaving 7 bases not matched to a gene. CDR3 amino acids: CASSPGTGLSGNTIYF. CDR3 DNA sequence: TGTGCCAGCAGCCCTGGGACAGGGTTGTCTGGAAACACCATATATTTT.